This entry lists 27 T cell receptor beta chains sequenced from one sample in a study of Ad26.COV2.S vaccination and SARS-CoV-2 variants. Treatment defined: some 19 received Ad26.COV2.S at low or high dose, single or two shots; 5 received placebo; per-sample allocation not given. Sampling took place 63 days after the first vaccine or placebo injection. Using immunoSEQ multiplex PCR, the repertoire was profiled, and TCRdb retains in-frame clones only, with some absent. The repertoire holds roughly 380,000 clones, with more than 75% as singletons. This material consisted of peripheral blood, taken in a trial of Ad26.COV2.S vaccine versus placebo. These receptors all stem from a person between 18 and 59 years old who received the Ad26.COV2.S COVID-19 vaccine or a placebo.

V gene TRBV11-2 combines with J gene TRBJ2-5; D is possibly TRBD1 (5 bases). The CDR3 is made up of 15 amino acids. Germline V gene data show CDR1 as SGHAT and CDR2 as FQNNGV. The ends were cut back, 5 bases at V and 2 bases at J, with 15 bases in the middle. The CDR3 here is CASSLTTAFQETQYF. In nucleotides, the CDR3 is TGTGCCAGCAGCCTCACGACAGCTTTTCAAGAGACCCAGTACTTC. The full variable domain, with the rest looked up from reference TRBV11-2 and TRBJ2-5, is EAGVAQSPRYKIIEKRQSVAFWCNPISGHATLYWYQQILGQGPKLLIQFQNNGVVDDSQLPKDRFSAERLKGVDSTLKIQPAKLEDSAVYLCASSLTTAFQETQYFGPGTRLLVL.

This sequence joins TRBV11-2 and TRBJ1-1; the D is unclear. V lost 2 bases to trimming and J lost 5 bases, with 3 bases between them. The CDR3 is made up of 11 amino acids. The germline V gene has CDR1 SGHAT and CDR2 FQNNGV. The CDR3 protein is CASSLLTEAFF. DNA of the CDR3: TGTGCCAGCAGCTTATTGACTGAAGCTTTCTTT.

This clone was detected only once. The J gene is TRBJ1-6, the V gene TRBV9, with D possibly being TRBD1 (6 bases). The CDR3 contains 14 residues. The V and J ends lost 2 bases and 9 bases respectively, with 12 bases between them. The germline gives CDR1 SGDLS, CDR2 YYNGEE. As DNA, the CDR3 is TGTGCCAGCAGCGTGGGGGGGCGAGGTTCACCCCTCCACTTT. Translation: CASSVGGRGSPLHF.

The rearrangement links TRBV29-1 to TRBJ1-2; 7 bases fit TRBD1. From germline, CDR1 is SQVTM and CDR2 ANQGSEA. The CDR3 totals 14 residues. J lost 0 bases, V lost 7 bases, and 8 bases had no gene match. CDR3 sequence: CSARRTGSNYGYTF. The CDR3 coding sequence is TGCAGCGCCCGCCGGACAGGATCTAACTATGGCTACACCTTC. Complete variable domain (other parts from reference TRBV29-1 and TRBJ1-2): SAVISQKPSRDICQRGTSLTIQCQVDSQVTMMFWYRQQPGQSLTLIATANQGSEATYESGFVIDKFPISRPNLTFSTLTVSNMSPEDSSIYLCSARRTGSNYGYTFGSGTRLTVV.

The rearrangement joins TRBV6-2 or TRBV6-3 to TRBJ2-2; D is unclear. Germline CDR1 MNHEY, CDR2 SVGEGT. This CDR3 comprises 16 residues. Trimming took 6 bases from V and 0 from J, leaving 14 bases between them. CDR3 region: CASSPPAHANTGELFF. CDR3 DNA sequence: TGTGCCAGCAGCCCCCCAGCGCACGCGAACACCGGGGAGCTGTTTTTT.

The rearrangement joins TRBV30 to TRBJ1-3, with no clear D. This CDR3 has 12 residues. Between the trimmed V and J ends, which lost 2 bases and 2 bases, there was a span of 4 bases. The V gene's germline CDR1 is GTSNPN and CDR2 SVGIG (reference sequence). As DNA, the CDR3 is TGTGCCTGGAGTTCCACTGGAAACACCATATATTTT. Translating gives CAWSSTGNTIYF.

The chain uses TRBV6-2 or TRBV6-3 and TRBJ1-2; D is ambiguous. CDR1 and CDR2 from the germline V gene are MNHEY and SVGEGT. Trimming cost V 4 bases and J 5 bases, with 14 bases left between them. The CDR3 runs 14 residues. CDR3 region: CASSSIGIVYGYTF. CDR3 nucleotide sequence: TGTGCCAGCAGTTCGATTGGCATCGTATATGGCTACACCTTC.

This sequence joins TRBV19 and TRBJ1-5; TRBD1 agrees at 9 bases. The ends lost 6 bases at V and 6 bases at J; junction bases unmatched: 15. The CDR3 consists of 17 residues. The germline CDR1 and CDR2 sequences are LNHDA and SQIVND (reference sequence). The CDR3 sequence: CASSYSRDRVRGQPQHF. Here the CDR3 DNA reads TGTGCCAGTAGCTACTCCCGGGACAGGGTACGGGGTCAGCCCCAGCATTTT.

The V gene is TRBV4-2, the J gene TRBJ2-1, with 14 bases identical to TRBD2. Germline CDR1 reads LGHNA; CDR2 reads YNFKEQ. With V trimmed by 4 bases and J by 4 bases, 9 bases remained unmatched. CDR3 length equals 18 residues. CDR3 loop: CASSPSPGLAGVYNEQFF. Here the CDR3 DNA reads TGTGCCAGCAGCCCCAGCCCGGGACTAGCGGGGGTGTACAATGAGCAGTTCTTC.

This clone was observed a single time. The gene calls are TRBV6-5 and TRBJ1-1, with D perhaps matching TRBD1 (6 bases). V dropped 7 bases and J dropped 8 bases, with 20 bases sitting between them. The CDR3 extends over 14 amino acids. Germline CDR1 is MNHEY and CDR2 is SVGAGI. CDR3 nucleotides: TGTGCCAGCATTACCCACCCCAGGGGTGGAGAAGCTTTCTTT. Encoded protein: CASITHPRGGEAFF.

V usage is TRBV7-3 and J usage is TRBJ2-6; weak D call: TRBD1 (6 bases). The CDR3 loop spans 18 amino acids. V gave up 1 base and J gave up 0 bases, with 13 bases separating them. The germline gives CDR1 SGHTA, CDR2 FQGTGA. CDR3: CASSLKGEFSSGANVLTF. For the CDR3, the DNA is TGTGCCAGCAGCTTAAAGGGGGAATTCAGCTCTGGGGCCAACGTCCTGACTTTC. Variable domain in full (rest from reference TRBV7-3 and TRBJ2-6): GAGVSQTPSNKVTEKGKYVELRCDPISGHTALYWYRQSLGQGPEFLIYFQGTGAADDSGLPNDRFFAVRPEGSVSTLKIQRTERGDSAVYLCASSLKGEFSSGANVLTFGAGSRLTVL.

V is TRBV30 and J is TRBJ1-6; D is uncertain. V was pared by 4 bases and J by 6 bases, with 19 bases between. The CDR3 totals 16 residues. Germline CDR1 GTSNPN, CDR2 SVGIG (reference sequence). DNA for the CDR3: TGTGCCTGGAATTCCGGGGTGAGTCTCAGTAATTCACCCCTCCACTTT. It codes for CAWNSGVSLSNSPLHF.

J is TRBJ1-2 and V is TRBV7-3; no definite D call. The CDR3 is 14 amino acids. CDR1 SGHTA and CDR2 FQGTGA come from the germline V gene. With 0 bases removed from V and 0 bases from J, the gap between germline ends came to 5 bases. CDR3 nucleotide sequence: TGTGCCAGCAGCTTAACGCCGGCTAACTATGGCTACACCTTC. Protein product: CASSLTPANYGYTF. The full variable domain, completed using reference TRBV7-3 and TRBJ1-2, is GAGVSQTPSNKVTEKGKYVELRCDPISGHTALYWYRQSLGQGPEFLIYFQGTGAADDSGLPNDRFFAVRPEGSVSTLKIQRTERGDSAVYLCASSLTPANYGYTFGSGTRLTVV.

This sequence joins TRBV2 and TRBJ2-7; unclear D gene. Trimming removed 6 bases from V and 0 bases from J, with 12 bases in between. CDR1 and CDR2 from the germline V gene are SNHLY and FYNNEI. The CDR3 spans 14 residues. The CDR3 DNA follows: TGTGCCAGCAGGAGGAACATAAACTCCTACGAGCAGTACTTC. This sequence encodes CASRRNINSYEQYF.

CDR3 residues: CATSVGTGFSTDTQYF. CDR3 bases: TGTGCCACCAGTGTCGGGACAGGGTTCAGCACAGATACGCAGTATTTT. V gene TRBV24-1 combines with J gene TRBJ2-3, with 9 bases matching TRBD1. V gave up 5 bases and J gave up 0 bases; unmatched junction bases: 5. CDR1 is KGHDR and CDR2 is SFDVKD in the germline V gene. The CDR3 contains 16 residues.

The chain links TRBV9 to TRBJ2-5, with 10 nucleotides matching TRBD2. Germline CDR1 and CDR2: SGDLS and YYNGEE. The CDR3 consists of 18 residues. With V trimmed by 0 bases and J by 2 bases, 10 bases remained unmatched. The CDR3 bases are TGTGCCAGCAGCGTAGGGTCAATAGCGGGAGGTCGGCAAGAGACCCAGTACTTC. Its protein product is CASSVGSIAGGRQETQYF.

The chain links TRBV9 to TRBJ2-7, with TRBD2 identical over 8 bases. This CDR3 is 15 amino acids long. Germline V gene sequence: CDR1 SGDLS, CDR2 YYNGEE. Trimming removed 1 base from V and 2 bases from J; junction bases left unmatched: 5. CDR3: CASSVFPSGPYEQYF. Here the CDR3 DNA reads TGTGCCAGCAGCGTATTTCCTAGCGGGCCCTACGAGCAGTACTTC.

The chain joins TRBV5-1 to TRBJ2-7; D unresolved. The CDR3 length is 13 residues. The germline V and J ends were trimmed by 4 bases and 6 bases, with 14 bases remaining between them. Germline V lookup: CDR1 SGHRS, CDR2 YFSETQ. CDR3 residues: CASSLGGAPEQYF. CDR3 bases: TGCGCCAGCAGCCTCGGTGGCGCTCCCGAGCAGTACTTC.

The chain joins TRBV7-9 to TRBJ2-1; D perhaps matches TRBD1 (6 bases). The CDR3 has 15 amino acids. Germline V gives CDR1 SEHNR, CDR2 FQNEAQ (reference sequence). The V end was cut by 1 base, the J end by 0 bases, with 7 bases between. Here the CDR3 DNA reads TGTGCCAGCAGCTTAGGAGGGGGCTCCTACAATGAGCAGTTCTTC. This sequence encodes CASSLGGGSYNEQFF. The full variable domain, with the rest looked up from reference TRBV7-9 and TRBJ2-1, is DTGVSQNPRHKITKRGQNVTFRCDPISEHNRLYWYRQTLGQGPEFLTYFQNEAQLEKSRLLSDRFSAERPKGSFSTLEIQRTEQGDSAMYLCASSLGGGSYNEQFFGPGTRLTVL.

CDR3 residues: CASSTVGSTDTQYF. CDR3 in DNA: TGCGCCAGCAGTACTGTGGGTTCTACAGATACGCAGTATTTT. The chain has TRBV5-1 and TRBJ2-3; unclear D gene. In germline, CDR1 is SGHRS, CDR2 YFSETQ. The CDR3 totals 14 residues. V was clipped by 5 bases and J by 3 bases, with 13 bases between them. Complete variable domain (other parts from reference TRBV5-1 and TRBJ2-3): KAGVTQTPRYLIKTRGQQVTLSCSPISGHRSVSWYQQTPGQGLQFLFEYFSETQRNKGNFPGRFSGRQFSNSRSEMNVSTLELGDSALYLCASSTVGSTDTQYFGPGTRLTVL.

This clone has only one observation. V is TRBV11-1 and J is TRBJ1-2, with 9 bases fitting TRBD1. The CDR3 runs to 15 residues. Germline lookup yields CDR1 SGHAT and CDR2 FQDESV (reference sequence). J gave up 8 bases and V 3 bases, and 10 bases lay outside the gene matches. This chain's CDR3 is CASSFPGQGILGYTF. In DNA, the CDR3 is TGTGCCAGCAGCTTCCCGGGACAGGGTATCTTGGGCTACACCTTC.

The chain employs TRBV14 and TRBJ2-1; no firm D call. V was pared by 0 bases and J by 7 bases, with 10 bases between. This CDR3 is built from 14 residues. Germline V gives CDR1 SGHDN, CDR2 FVKESK. CDR3 sequence reads: CASSQETTFNEQFF. CDR3 coding DNA: TGTGCCAGCAGCCAAGAGACCACGTTTAATGAGCAGTTCTTC.

The rearrangement links TRBV6-5 to TRBJ1-1; 8 bases map to TRBD1. Germline trimming cut 5 bases from V and 7 bases from J; bases unmatched to any gene: 6. The CDR3 extends over 13 amino acids. The germline V gene encodes CDR1 MNHEY and CDR2 SVGAGI. CDR3 in DNA: TGTGCCAGCAGTCGACAGGGGATCCATGAAGCTTTCTTT. This gives the protein CASSRQGIHEAFF.

The rearrangement links TRBV6-5 to TRBJ2-5; the match to TRBD1 covers 10 bases. This CDR3 region has 16 residues. The germline gives CDR1 MNHEY, CDR2 SVGAGI. J was trimmed by 4 bases and V by 4 bases; bases with no gene match: 9. DNA of the CDR3: TGTGCCAGCAGTTTTAGGACAGGGGGGCTGGGAGAGACCCAGTACTTC. This encodes CASSFRTGGLGETQYF.

This clone was seen only a few times. The chain employs TRBV19 and TRBJ2-5, with D perhaps TRBD1 (6 bases). The CDR3 is made up of 14 amino acids. With 0 bases removed from V and 6 bases from J, the gap between germline ends came to 11 bases. CDR1 is LNHDA and CDR2 is SQIVND in the germline V gene (reference sequence). CDR3 bases: TGTGCCAGTAGTATAGACGCAGGGGTAAAGACCCAGTACTTC. This translates into CASSIDAGVKTQYF.

V usage is TRBV30 and J usage is TRBJ1-2; D is perhaps TRBD1 (5 bases). This CDR3 has 13 residues. Deletions cut 2 bases from V and 5 bases from J, with 12 bases between. CDR1 is GTSNPN, CDR2 SVGIG, per germline (reference sequence). This CDR3 reads CAWSHRDSYGYTF. DNA of the CDR3: TGTGCCTGGAGTCACCGAGACAGTTATGGCTACACCTTC.

This chain uses TRBV6-2 or TRBV6-3 with TRBJ1-3; 9 positions match TRBD1. V gave up 6 bases and J gave up 5 bases; unmatched junction bases: 5. Germline V gene sequence: CDR1 MNHEY, CDR2 SVGEGT. The CDR3 runs 14 residues. CDR3 protein: CASSPDRGRNTIYF. DNA for the CDR3: TGTGCCAGCAGCCCGGACAGGGGCAGAAACACCATATATTTT.